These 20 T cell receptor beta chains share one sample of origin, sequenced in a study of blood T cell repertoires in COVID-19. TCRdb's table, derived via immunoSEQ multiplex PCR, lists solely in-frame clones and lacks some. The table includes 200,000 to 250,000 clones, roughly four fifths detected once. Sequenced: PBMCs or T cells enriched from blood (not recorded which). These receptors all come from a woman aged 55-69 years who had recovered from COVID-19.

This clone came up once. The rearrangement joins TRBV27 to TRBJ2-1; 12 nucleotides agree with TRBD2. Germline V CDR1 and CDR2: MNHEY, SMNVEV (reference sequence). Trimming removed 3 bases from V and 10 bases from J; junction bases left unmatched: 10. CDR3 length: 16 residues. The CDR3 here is CASSFLASGRAGEQFF. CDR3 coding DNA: TGTGCCAGCAGTTTCCTGGCTAGCGGGAGGGCCGGGGAGCAGTTCTTC.

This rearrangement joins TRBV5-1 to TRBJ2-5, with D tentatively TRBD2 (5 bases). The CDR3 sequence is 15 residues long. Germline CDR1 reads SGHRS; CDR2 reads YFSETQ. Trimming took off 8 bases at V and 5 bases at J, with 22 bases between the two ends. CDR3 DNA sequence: TGCGCCAGTACCCAAGAAGCGGCCCCAACCGAGACCCAGTACTTC. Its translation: CASTQEAAPTETQYF.

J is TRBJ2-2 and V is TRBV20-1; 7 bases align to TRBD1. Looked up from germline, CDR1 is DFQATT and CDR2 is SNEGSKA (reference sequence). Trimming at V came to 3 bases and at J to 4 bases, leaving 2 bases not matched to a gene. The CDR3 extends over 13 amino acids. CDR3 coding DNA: TGCAGTGCTAGTTGGACAGGCACCGGGGAGCTGTTTTTT. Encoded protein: CSASWTGTGELFF.

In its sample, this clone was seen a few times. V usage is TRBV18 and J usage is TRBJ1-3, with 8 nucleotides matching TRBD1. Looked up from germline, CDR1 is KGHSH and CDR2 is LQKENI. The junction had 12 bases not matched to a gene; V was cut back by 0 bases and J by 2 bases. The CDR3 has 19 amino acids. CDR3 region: CASSPPSQGATYPGNTIYF. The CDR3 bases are TGTGCCAGCTCACCACCGAGCCAGGGGGCCACGTACCCTGGAAACACCATATATTTT. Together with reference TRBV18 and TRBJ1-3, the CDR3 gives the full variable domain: NAGVMQNPRHLVRRRGQEARLRCSPMKGHSHVYWYRQLPEEGLKFMVYLQKENIIDESGMPKERFSAEFPKEGPSILRIQQVVRGDSAAYFCASSPPSQGATYPGNTIYFGEGSWLTVV.

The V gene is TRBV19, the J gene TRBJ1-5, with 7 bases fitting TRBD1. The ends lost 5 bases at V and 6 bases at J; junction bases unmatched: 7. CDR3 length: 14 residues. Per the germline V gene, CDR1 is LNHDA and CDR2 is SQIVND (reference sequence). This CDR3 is CASSATGTAQPQHF. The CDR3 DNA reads TGTGCCAGTAGTGCAACCGGGACAGCTCAGCCCCAGCATTTT.

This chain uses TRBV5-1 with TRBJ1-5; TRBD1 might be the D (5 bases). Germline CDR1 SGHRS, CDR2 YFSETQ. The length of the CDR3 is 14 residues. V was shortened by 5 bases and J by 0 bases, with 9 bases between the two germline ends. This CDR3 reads CASRLDSSNQPQHF. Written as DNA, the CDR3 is TGCGCCAGCAGACTCGACAGTAGCAATCAGCCCCAGCATTTT. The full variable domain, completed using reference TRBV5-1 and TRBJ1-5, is KAGVTQTPRYLIKTRGQQVTLSCSPISGHRSVSWYQQTPGQGLQFLFEYFSETQRNKGNFPGRFSGRQFSNSRSEMNVSTLELGDSALYLCASRLDSSNQPQHFGDGTRLSIL.

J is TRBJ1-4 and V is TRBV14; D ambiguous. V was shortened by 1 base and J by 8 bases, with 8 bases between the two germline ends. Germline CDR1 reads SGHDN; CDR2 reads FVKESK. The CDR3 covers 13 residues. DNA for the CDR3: TGTGCCAGCAGCCAAGCCGGGTGGGAAAAACTGTTTTTT. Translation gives CASSQAGWEKLFF. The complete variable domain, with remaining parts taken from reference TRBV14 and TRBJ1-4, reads EAGVTQFPSHSVIEKGQTVTLRCDPISGHDNLYWYRRVMGKEIKFLLHFVKESKQDESGMPNNRFLAERTGGTYSTLKVQPAELEDSGVYFCASSQAGWEKLFFGSGTQLSVL.

This chain's CDR3 is CASSSGGQGVYEQYF. The CDR3, as DNA: TGTGCCAGCAGCTCCGGGGGACAGGGCGTGTACGAGCAGTACTTC. The J gene is TRBJ2-7, the V gene TRBV13, with TRBD1 identical over 9 bases. J was trimmed by 4 bases and V by 4 bases; bases with no gene match: 8. CDR3 length equals 15 residues. The germline V gene encodes CDR1 PRHDT and CDR2 FYEKMQ (reference sequence).

CDR3 nucleotides: TGTGCCAGCAGCCAAGACAGGGTCAACGAGCAGTACTTC. It codes for CASSQDRVNEQYF. The rearrangement links TRBV16 to TRBJ2-7; 7 positions match TRBD1. V dropped 2 bases and J dropped 5; count of bases not matched to a gene: 3. The CDR3 is 13 residues long. Per the germline V gene, CDR1 is KGHSY and CDR2 is FQNENV. Supplemented by reference TRBV16 and TRBJ2-7, the full variable domain reads GEEVAQTPKHLVRGEGQKAKLYCAPIKGHSYVFWYQQVLKNEFKFLISFQNENVFDETGMPKERFSAKCLPNSPCSLEIQATKLEDSAVYFCASSQDRVNEQYFGPGTRLTVT.

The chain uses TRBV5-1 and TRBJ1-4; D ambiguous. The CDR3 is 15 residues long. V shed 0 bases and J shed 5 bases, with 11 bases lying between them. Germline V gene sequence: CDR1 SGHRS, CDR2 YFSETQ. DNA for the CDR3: TGCGCCAGCAGCTTGGGGGCAGCCGAAAATGAAAAACTGTTTTTT. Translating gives CASSLGAAENEKLFF.

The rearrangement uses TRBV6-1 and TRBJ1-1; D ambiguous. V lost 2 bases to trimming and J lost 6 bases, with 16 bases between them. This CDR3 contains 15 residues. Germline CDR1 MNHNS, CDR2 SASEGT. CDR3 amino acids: CASSEIMRGSPEAFF. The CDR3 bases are TGTGCCAGCAGTGAAATCATGCGAGGGTCTCCTGAAGCTTTCTTT.

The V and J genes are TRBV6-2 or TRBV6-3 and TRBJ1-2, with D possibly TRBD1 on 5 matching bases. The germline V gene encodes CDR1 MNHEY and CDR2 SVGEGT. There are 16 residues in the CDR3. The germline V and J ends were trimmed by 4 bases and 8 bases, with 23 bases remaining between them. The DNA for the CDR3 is TGTGCCAGCAGTTTAGGGACCCTCGGAGGGGCGCAAGGCTACACCTTC. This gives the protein CASSLGTLGGAQGYTF.

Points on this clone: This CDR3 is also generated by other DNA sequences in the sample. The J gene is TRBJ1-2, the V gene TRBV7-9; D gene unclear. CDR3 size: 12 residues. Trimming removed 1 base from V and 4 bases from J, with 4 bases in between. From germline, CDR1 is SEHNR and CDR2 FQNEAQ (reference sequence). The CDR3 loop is CASSLGAYGYTF. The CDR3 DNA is TGTGCCAGCAGCTTAGGGGCCTATGGCTACACCTTC.

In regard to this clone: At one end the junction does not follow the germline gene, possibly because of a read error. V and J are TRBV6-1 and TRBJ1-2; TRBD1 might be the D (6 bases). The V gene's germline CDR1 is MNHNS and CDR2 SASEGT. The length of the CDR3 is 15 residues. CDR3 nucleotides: TGTGCCAGCAGGGAAGGGACAACCGATAACTATGGCTACACCTTC. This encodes CASREGTTDNYGYTF.

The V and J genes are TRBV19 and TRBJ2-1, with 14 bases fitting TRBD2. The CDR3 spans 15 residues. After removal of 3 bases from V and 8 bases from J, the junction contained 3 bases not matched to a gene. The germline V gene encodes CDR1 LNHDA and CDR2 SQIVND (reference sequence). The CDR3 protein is CASSIPGLAGDEQFF. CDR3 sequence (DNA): TGTGCCAGTAGTATTCCGGGACTAGCGGGGGATGAGCAGTTCTTC. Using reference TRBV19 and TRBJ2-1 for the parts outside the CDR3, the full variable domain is DGGITQSPKYLFRKEGQNVTLSCEQNLNHDAMYWYRQDPGQGLRLIYYSQIVNDFQKGDIAEGYSVSREKKESFPLTVTSAQKNPTAFYLCASSIPGLAGDEQFFGPGTRLTVL.

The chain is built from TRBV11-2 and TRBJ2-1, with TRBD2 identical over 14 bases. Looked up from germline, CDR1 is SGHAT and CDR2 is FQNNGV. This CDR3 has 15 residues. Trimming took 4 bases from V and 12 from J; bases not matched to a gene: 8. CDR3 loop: CASSSTSGGEVAQFF. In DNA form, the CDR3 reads TGTGCCAGCAGCTCGACTAGCGGGGGGGAGGTTGCGCAGTTCTTC.

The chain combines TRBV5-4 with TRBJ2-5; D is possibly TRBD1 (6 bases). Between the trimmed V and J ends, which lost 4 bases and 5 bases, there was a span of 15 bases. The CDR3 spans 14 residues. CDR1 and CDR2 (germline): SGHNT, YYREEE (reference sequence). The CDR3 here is CASSTLLRGETQYF. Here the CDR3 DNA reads TGTGCCAGCAGCACACTCCTTAGGGGGGAGACCCAGTACTTC.

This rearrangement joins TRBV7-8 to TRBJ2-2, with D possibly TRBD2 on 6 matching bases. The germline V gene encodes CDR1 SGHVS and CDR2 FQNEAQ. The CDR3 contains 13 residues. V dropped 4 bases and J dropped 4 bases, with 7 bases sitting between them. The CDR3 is CASSSGVTGELFF. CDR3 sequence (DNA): TGTGCCAGCAGCTCGGGGGTCACCGGGGAGCTGTTTTTT.

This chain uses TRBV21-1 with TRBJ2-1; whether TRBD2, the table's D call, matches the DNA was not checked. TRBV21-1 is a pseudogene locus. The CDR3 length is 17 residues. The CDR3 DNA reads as TGTGCCAGCAGCATTCGGACTAGCGGGACCACCTACAATGAGCAGTTCTTC. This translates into CASSIRTSGTTYNEQFF.

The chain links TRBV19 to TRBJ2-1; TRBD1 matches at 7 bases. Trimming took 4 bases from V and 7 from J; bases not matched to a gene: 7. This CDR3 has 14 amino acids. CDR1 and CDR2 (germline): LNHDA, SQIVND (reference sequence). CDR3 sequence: CASSTTGVGNEQFF. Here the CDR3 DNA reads TGTGCCAGTAGTACAACAGGGGTTGGGAATGAGCAGTTCTTC.